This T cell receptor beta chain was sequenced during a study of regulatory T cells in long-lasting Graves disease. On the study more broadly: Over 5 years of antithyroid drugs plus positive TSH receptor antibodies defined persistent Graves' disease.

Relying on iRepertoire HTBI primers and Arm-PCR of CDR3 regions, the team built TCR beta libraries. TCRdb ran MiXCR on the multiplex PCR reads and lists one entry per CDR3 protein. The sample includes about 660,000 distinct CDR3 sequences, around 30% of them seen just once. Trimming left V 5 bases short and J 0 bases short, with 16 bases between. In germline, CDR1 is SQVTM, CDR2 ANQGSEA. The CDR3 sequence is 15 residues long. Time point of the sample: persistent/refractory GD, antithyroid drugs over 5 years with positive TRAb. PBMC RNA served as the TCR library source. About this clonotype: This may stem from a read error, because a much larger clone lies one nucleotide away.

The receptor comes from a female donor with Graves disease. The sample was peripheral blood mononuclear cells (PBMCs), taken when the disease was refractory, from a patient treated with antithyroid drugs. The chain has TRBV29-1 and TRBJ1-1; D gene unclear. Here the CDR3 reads CSVRKSGHMNTEAFF. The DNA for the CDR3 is TGCAGCGTTCGCAAAAGTGGGCACATGAACACTGAAGCTTTCTTT.